A selection of T cell receptor beta chains follows, all from one sample in a study of cytomegalovirus exposure and HLA in healthy donors. The data were produced by immunoSEQ multiplex PCR, yet TCRdb's version contains in-frame clones alone and is incomplete. Here the sample spans approximately 160,000 clones, roughly 89% being singletons. The sample comprised PBMCs. These receptors were collected from a man aged 18 to 29 in good health and CMV-seropositive. Each CDR3 is given with its conserved first and last residue. D genes are given only for firm matches. Only some rows state a clone size, as once, few, many or a class for expanded clones.

TRBJ2-7,-,TRBV28,TRBD1,CASRTRDTGTGWYEQYF,TGTGCCAGCAGAACCCGGGACACGGGGACAGGGTGGTACGAGCAGTACTTC
TRBJ1-1,-,TRBV18,-,CASSPLKGEAFF,TGTGCCAGCTCACCATTAAAGGGGGAAGCTTTCTTT
TRBJ2-3,-,TRBV9,TRBD2,CASSVLGGSAADTQYF,TGTGCCAGCAGCGTATTAGGCGGGAGTGCGGCAGATACGCAGTATTTT
TRBJ2-3,-,TRBV7-9,TRBD1,CASSFTGGATDTQYF,TGTGCCAGCAGCTTTACAGGGGGCGCGACAGATACGCAGTATTTT
TRBJ1-1,-,TRBV4-2,-,CASSQDPQDTEAFF,TGTGCCAGCAGCCAAGATCCCCAGGACACTGAAGCTTTCTTT
TRBJ2-7,-,TRBV7-2,-,CASSSHNLRDISYEQYF,TGTGCCAGCAGCTCCCACAACCTCCGGGACATCTCCTACGAGCAGTACTTC
TRBJ2-6,-,TRBV7-7,TRBD2,CASSPGGVGANVLTF,TGTGCTAGCAGCCCCGGGGGGGTGGGGGCCAACGTCCTGACTTTC
TRBJ2-3,-,TRBV6-5,TRBD2,CASSFLADPGTDTQYF,TGTGCCAGCAGTTTTCTAGCGGACCCAGGCACAGATACGCAGTATTTT
TRBJ2-5,-,TRBV19,TRBD1,CASSIPGQQETQYF,TGTGCCAGTAGTATTCCGGGACAGCAAGAGACCCAGTACTTC
TRBJ2-3,-,TRBV4-1,-,CASSQPRSGAKIILTSTDTQYF,TGCGCCAGCAGCCAACCAAGATCAGGGGCGAAAATTATATTAACTAGCACAGATACGCAGTATTTT
TRBJ2-7,-,TRBV6-5,TRBD2,CASSYTQAGVSREQYF,TGTGCCAGCAGTTACACCCAGGCGGGAGTTTCTCGCGAGCAGTACTTC
TRBJ1-2,few,TRBV19,-,CASSMAYGYTF,TGTGCCAGTAGTATGGCCTATGGCTACACCTTC
TRBJ1-3,once,TRBV9,TRBD1,CASSPDRESGNTIYF,TGTGCCAGCAGCCCCGACAGGGAAAGCGGAAACACCATATATTTT
TRBJ2-1,few,TRBV29-1,-,CSVESSENSYNEQFF,TGCAGCGTTGAATCTAGCGAGAACTCCTACAATGAGCAGTTCTTC
TRBJ1-1,few,TRBV29-1,-,CSGEGRELGEAFF,TGCAGCGGGGAGGGCAGGGAATTGGGTGAAGCTTTCTTT
TRBJ1-3,-,TRBV28,-,CASKNTGGNTIYF,TGTGCCAGCAAGAACACAGGGGGAAACACCATATATTTT
TRBJ2-1,few,TRBV28,-,CASSWYSSYNEQFF,TGTGCCAGCAGTTGGTATAGCTCCTACAATGAGCAGTTCTTC
TRBJ2-7,few,TRBV28,TRBD2,CASSIRQIVPLAGAWYEQYF,TGTGCCAGCAGTATACGACAGATCGTACCCTTAGCGGGAGCGTGGTACGAGCAGTACTTC
TRBJ2-3,-,TRBV7-3,-,CASRGGSTDTQYF,TGTGCCAGCAGGGGGGGTTCCACAGATACGCAGTATTTT
TRBJ2-5,-,TRBV5-1,-,CASSPGTFEETQYF,TGCGCCAGCAGCCCCGGGACTTTCGAAGAGACCCAGTACTTC
TRBJ2-1,-,TRBV2,TRBD1,CASSPSGQGDEQFF,TGTGCCAGCAGCCCTTCGGGACAGGGCGATGAGCAGTTCTTC
TRBJ2-1,-,TRBV6-6,-,CASSPRDTDEQFF,TGTGCCAGCAGTCCTCGGGACACCGATGAGCAGTTCTTC
TRBJ2-7,few,TRBV15,TRBD1,CATSKTGAHEQYF,TGTGCCACCAGCAAGACAGGGGCTCACGAGCAGTACTTC
TRBJ1-6,-,TRBV25-1,-,CASSESDSRSSYNSPLHF,TGTGCCAGCAGTGAATCAGACAGCAGGAGCTCCTATAATTCACCCCTCCACTTT
TRBJ2-1,-,TRBV27,TRBD2,CASRHLAGVSNEQFF,TGTGCCAGCAGGCACCTAGCGGGAGTGTCCAATGAGCAGTTCTTC
TRBJ1-1,once,TRBV7-9,TRBD1,CASSLARDSFNTEAFF,TGTGCCAGCAGCTTAGCGCGGGACAGCTTCAACACTGAAGCTTTCTTT
TRBJ2-1,-,TRBV4-1,TRBD1,CASSQDRGLGNEQFF,TGCGCCAGCAGCCAAGACAGGGGGCTCGGCAATGAGCAGTTCTTC
TRBJ2-1,-,TRBV11-2,TRBD2,CASSTSSGSGNEQFF,TGTGCCAGCAGCACCTCTAGCGGGAGCGGTAATGAGCAGTTCTTC